This T cell receptor (beta chain) was identified during a study of T cell clonotyping in hematopoietic cell transplantation. This CDR3 has 13 residues. Germline-derived CDR1 and CDR2 are LGHNA and YSLEER. Trimming cost V 1 base and J 7 bases, with 10 bases left between them. The data were produced by immunoSEQ multiplex PCR, yet TCRdb's version contains in-frame clones alone and is incomplete. The data contain 30,000 or so clones, roughly nine tenths of them seen just once; the ten biggest clones take up approximately 12%. This material consisted of PBMCs, taken 100 days after allogeneic stem cell transplant. V and J are TRBV4-3 and TRBJ1-1, with a weak D call TRBD1 (6 bases). The source is a female patient aged 45 to 65 who had an allogeneic stem cell transplant from a related donor, so the T cells may come from the graft donor. Some clones in this sample may be carry-over from other donors' samples. This CDR3 is CASSQVGGGEAFF. The CDR3 DNA sequence: TGCGCCAGCAGCCAAGTCGGAGGGGGTGAAGCTTTCTTT.